This record looks at one T cell receptor beta chain sequence and its context. Its antigen remains unknown. This sample was included in a study of T cell responses to AZD1222 COVID-19 vaccine. Study results and limitations: Baseline antibody screening turned up just a handful of seropositive AZD1222 recipients. Spike-wide coverage was observed for vaccine-associated CD4 TCRs, with dominant responses at 160-218 and 743-854. The reported proportion of spike-specific TCRs targeting unmutated variant regions was nearly half. Among the donors, most were white British and more were female, and clonal diversity was possibly underestimated.

Libraries were prepared by immunoSEQ multiplex PCR; TCRdb keeps only in-frame clonotypes and omits some of them. The table has under 200,000 clones, under 95% seen once. Germline CDR1 is SQVTM and CDR2 is ANQGSEA. CDR3 length: 12 amino acids. The ends lost 6 bases at V and 5 bases at J; junction bases unmatched: 4. The rearrangement uses TRBV29-1 and TRBJ1-1, with TRBD1 identical over 9 bases. The sequence was obtained from an adult who received the AZD1222 COVID-19 vaccine. Source: peripheral blood, taken 28 days after the second AZD1222 dose. In DNA form, the CDR3 reads TGCAGCGTCGGACAGGGGAAGACTGAAGCTTTCTTT. It is translated as CSVGQGKTEAFF.